This T cell receptor beta chain was captured in a study of cytomegalovirus exposure and HLA in healthy donors (dated by TCRdb to about 2017). Concerning the study at large: An earlier analysis of several hundred of the donors reported around 280 Gb of sequence data and 95 million to 140 million unique TCR beta sequences obtained from 180 million or so T cells. Approximately 300 gigabases of sequencing data and around 80 million unique TCR sequences made up an early release that covered approximately 620 HLA-typed donors. Among the roughly 380 genotyped donors, under 90% belonged to the genetic ancestry cluster associated with self-reported Caucasian donors. The aim of the study was to test whether cataloging public T cell receptors could identify signatures of past pathogen exposure. The study profiled the T cell repertoires of around 700 subjects by immunosequencing and related them to cytomegalovirus serostatus. In addition to the first cohort of 666 subjects, a separate validation cohort of approximately 120 different subjects was used. The study combined high-throughput TCR immunosequencing, statistical association of individual TCRs with disease status, and machine learning to predict cytomegalovirus infection status. A later analysis re-examined previously published TCR beta repertoires from more than 600 donors and added high-resolution HLA genotyping to investigate patterns of TCR occurrence. In the later analysis, no new phenotypic data were used to find candidate immune exposures; instead, reliance was placed on TCR beta sequences and their occurrence across donors. In an earlier analysis of about 590 of the donors, high-throughput TCR beta sequencing was used to judge whether each TCR beta V gene segment behaved as functional or pseudogenic. Donor age, sex, ethnicity and CMV serostatus were compiled alongside the repertoire data. In a later genetic analysis, genome-wide SNP genotypes for 398 of the 666 donors were used, and that subset was treated as a discovery cohort. All discovery cohort repertoires had been generated on a single sequencing platform. HLA typing covered class I and class II loci at four-digit resolution. Typing coverage varied by locus: roughly 629-630 donors for A, B, C, DRB1 and DQB1; roughly 560 for DQA1; some 610 for DPA1; roughly 470 for DPB1. Because of strong linkage in the cohort, 4 to 6 DR-DQ haplotypes were treated as single units for association and clustering. Across 398 genotyped donors of the cohort, an average of approximately 200,000 unique TCR beta nucleotide sequences per donor were sequenced, and around 19% of those sequences were non-productive. The research as a whole found: A few of the identified cytomegalovirus-associated TCR beta chains were confirmed in vitro to be specific for cytomegalovirus antigens. Compared with equally common non-associated chains, HLA-associated TCR beta chains in a later analysis were more clonally expanded and had lower generation probabilities. The only immune exposure information available for the cohort was CMV serostatus. A later analysis found that most CMV-associated TCR beta chains appeared HLA-restricted, with HLA associations seemingly driven largely by CMV exposure. Cytomegalovirus status was reported to be diagnosed by the classifier with high specificity and sensitivity in both the original and validation cohorts. Some 15 rarely observed V segments, including chromosome 9 orphons, were excluded from the earlier analysis of about 500 of the donors because counts were too low. Presence/absence analyses assumed roughly uniform sequencing depth across donors, an assumption that may not hold. In a later analysis, several top co-occurrence clusters were reported to appear linked to parvovirus B19, influenza, CMV and Epstein-Barr virus. The authors suggested that the approach could potentially be extended to other disease states and immunological phenotypes. Because HLA typing was missing for some donors at each locus, association tests included only the typed subset. The 87-base-pair reads could not distinguish some IMGT-functional V segments, including TRBV6-2 and TRBV6-3, so those segments were excluded. Linkage disequilibrium might explain the correlated functional status among segregating V segments, but an unknown experimental factor could not be ruled out. In a later analysis, about 16,000 TCR beta sequences were associated with specific HLA alleles at a false discovery rate of 0.05. In an earlier analysis of approximately 590 of the donors, most TCR beta V segments were observed in productive rearrangements about 90% or about 30% of the time, broadly matching IMGT annotations. When HLA alleles, especially DR and DQ, strongly co-occurred, attributing TCR associations to individual alleles was difficult. In a later analysis, the rate of TCR association differed among HLA loci, with DRB1 alleles having the most associated TCRs and HLA-C alleles having the fewest. A further reported finding was that TCR beta sequences accurately predicted the HLA-A and HLA-B alleles for most subjects in the first cohort. In the study, about 150 TCR beta chains were listed as associated with cytomegalovirus. A cluster of highly shared sequence variants was judged likely to be a technical artifact of the sequencing pipeline. Across donors, most TCR sequences were observed very rarely, whereas some public TCRs were present in many individuals. In a later genetic analysis, a missense DCLRE1C variant was associated with V-gene and J-gene trimming of TCR beta chains, and the association was replicated in an independent cohort. In this cohort, only TCR beta chains were sequenced, and detectable features were limited by the absence of alpha or paired-chain data. A later genetic analysis reported fewer N-insertions in productive TCRs among donors in an Asian-associated ancestry cluster than the roughly 620-donor mean.

The cohort consisted of 666 healthy bone marrow donors. All cohort members were sampled while nominally healthy, although unrecorded immune exposures were likely present. The donor tested CMV seronegative, placing the donor among the roughly 340 seronegative members of the cohort. A peripheral blood sample was provided by each donor, and peripheral blood mononuclear cells were used for TCR beta sequencing. Genomic DNA was extracted from the blood cell samples with the Qiagen DNeasy Blood Extraction Kit. The receptor library was made with the immunoSEQ multiplex PCR assay. The multiplex PCR relied on a mix of 60 forward primers for TCR Vbeta segments and 13 reverse primers for TCR Jbeta segments. Amplification of the CDR3 region of rearranged TCR beta genes was performed with a multiplex PCR assay on genomic DNA. The amplified TCR beta libraries were sequenced on the Illumina HiSeq System as 87-base-pair reads. The source study handled its data this way. A later analysis counted approximately 84 million unique TCR beta chains across the 666 repertoires, and around 9.9 million of these chains were shared by at least two donors. Raw reads were error-corrected and collapsed into unique sequences with a nearest-neighbor algorithm that merged closely related sequences to remove PCR and sequencing errors. CDR3 sequences were aligned to IMGT reference sequences to assign V, D and J gene segments. For a sequence to be retained, at least a six-nucleotide match to both a V gene segment and a J gene segment was required. A rearrangement was called productive if the CDR3 had no stop codons and remained in frame with V and J, and every other rearrangement was called non-productive. Following IMGT convention, CDR3 was defined as the stretch from the second conserved V-encoded cysteine up to the conserved J-encoded phenylalanine. The earlier analysis of about 640 of the donors excluded any sequence lacking an unambiguous match to a single V gene segment. An earlier analysis of 500 to 600 of the donors classified V segments as functional when productive rearrangements were above 56.7% and as segregating when the standard deviation between donors was above 5%. A statistical classification framework was developed to diagnose cytomegalovirus status using the catalog of TCR beta chain sequences. In a later analysis, V and J genes were assigned by comparing TCR nucleotide sequences against IMGT/GENE-DB human TR gene sequences. In a later analysis, CDR3 sequences and most-parsimonious VDJ recombination scenarios were assigned using the TCRdist pipeline. In a later analysis, each TCR beta chain was defined by its CDR3 amino acid sequence together with its V-gene family, and reads without a unique V-gene family were excluded. A later analysis removed several hundred highly shared, low-generation-probability nucleotide sequences to deal with suspected cross-contamination and a sequencing artifact. A later analysis calculated a clonal expansion index for each public chain from normalized within-repertoire ranks of inferred template counts. Generation probabilities in a later analysis came from a VDJ recombination model fitted to out-of-frame rearrangements, and those results were checked against IGoR. In a later analysis, hypergeometric tests were used to score TCR-TCR, TCR-HLA and TCR-CMV co-occurrence, with a repertoire-size bias correction applied to TCR pairs. False discovery rates were estimated in a later analysis by permuting HLA or CMV assignments 20 times. In a later analysis, co-occurring TCRs were grouped with DBSCAN, and TCRdist sequence similarity was added when clustering was performed within HLA-allele-positive subsets. Repertoires with fewer than 30,000 or more than 120,000 public chains were left out of co-occurrence clustering, as were about five repertoires with anomalous nucleotide sharing. In its TCRdb copy, this immuneACCESS table keeps in-frame sequences only and misses some clones. Where compared with another copy, unresolved V genes explain less than half of these, and the others have no known cause. The V and J calls and clone size come from that table; D and trimming were worked out from the DNA. The sample table holds around 220,000 clones, of which around 85% were seen once. Approximately 0.22% of the sample lies in the top ten.

Comment on this clone: No cognate antigen has been identified for it. The input lacks base qualities; no much larger clone sits a single base away.

Germline trimming amounts to 4 bases on V and 6 bases on J, with 8 as the count of junction bases outside the gene matches. The germline V gene provides CDR1 SGHDT and CDR2 YYEEEE. There are 16 amino acids in the CDR3, from cysteine to phenylalanine inclusive. This entry keeps only the CDR3 DNA: 48 bases, framed from base 1. The receptor chain draws on TRBV5-6 and TRBJ2-2, and 11 bases in between align with TRBD2. The TCR was taken from a girl aged 2 to 9 in good health and CMV-seronegative. Material: PBMCs. The nucleotides read TGTGCCAGCAGCATCGCAGGGACTAGCGGCGCCGGGGAGCTGTTTTTT. Its amino acids are CASSIAGTSGAGELFF.